These 26 T cell receptor beta chains were all obtained from the same sample, sequenced in a study of blood T cell repertoires in COVID-19. Method: immunoSEQ multiplex PCR; TCRdb's copy keeps in-frame clones and lacks some. Of 380,000 or so clones in the sample, around 90% were seen once. Material: peripheral blood. The receptors come from a man aged 35 to 55 with acute or convalescent COVID-19.

The chain is built from TRBV11-2 and TRBJ1-2, with D possibly TRBD1 on 6 matching bases. Germline V gene data show CDR1 as SGHAT and CDR2 as FQNNGV. CDR3 length: 15 residues. Trimming removed 5 bases at V and 6 bases at J, with 19 bases between. In DNA form, the CDR3 reads TGTGCCAGCAGCCCGGTTCGTGAGGGGGGGAATGGCTACACCTTC. Translation gives CASSPVREGGNGYTF.

This chain links TRBV5-1 with TRBJ2-7, with D uncertain. This CDR3 has 13 amino acids. Trimming removed 0 bases from V and 3 bases from J, with 7 bases in between. Germline loops: CDR1 SGHRS, CDR2 YFSETQ. The CDR3 DNA reads as TGCGCCAGCAGCTTGGATGACTTCTACGAGCAGTACTTC. It is translated as CASSLDDFYEQYF.

This chain links TRBV6-2 or TRBV6-3 with TRBJ1-1; no firm D call. The CDR3 covers 17 residues. V lost 0 bases and J 1 base, leaving 15 bases between the germline ends. Germline lookup yields CDR1 MNHEY and CDR2 SVGEGT. CDR3 in DNA: TGTGCCAGCAGTTACTCCCGCGTGCGGGAGGGGAACACTGAAGCTTTCTTT. Translation gives CASSYSRVREGNTEAFF.

Here the CDR3 DNA reads TGTGCCAGCAGCTTACTGCCTAGCGGGTCCTACAATGAGCAGTTCTTC. It yields the protein CASSLLPSGSYNEQFF. The chain employs TRBV7-3 and TRBJ2-1; 8 bases fit TRBD2. With 2 bases clipped from V and 1 base from J, the junction kept 4 bases outside the gene matches. Germline CDR1 is SGHTA and CDR2 is FQGTGA. The CDR3 sequence is 16 residues long.

The chain uses TRBV4-3 and TRBJ2-2, with D maybe TRBD2 (6 bases). V was cut by 0 bases and J by 7 bases, with 15 bases left in between. In germline, CDR1 is LGHNA, CDR2 YSLEER. CDR3 length: 16 amino acids. The CDR3 DNA sequence: TGCGCCAGCAGCCAAGAGTGGCGAGGGGAGGTCGGGGAGCTGTTTTTT. It specifies CASSQEWRGEVGELFF.

The V and J genes are TRBV25-1 and TRBJ1-4; D is possibly TRBD1 (5 bases). Germline CDR1 and CDR2: MGHDK and SYGVNS. The CDR3 runs 14 residues. V gave up 1 base and J gave up 8 bases, with 11 bases separating them. CDR3 nucleotide sequence: TGTGCCAGCAGTGAATCCGGGGGATACGAAAAACTGTTTTTT. Translated, it gives CASSESGGYEKLFF.

The V and J genes are TRBV5-6 and TRBJ1-2, with a weak D call TRBD1 (6 bases). CDR1 and CDR2 from the germline V gene are SGHDT and YYEEEE. There are 14 residues in the CDR3. Trimming cost V 1 base and J 4 bases, with 11 bases left between them. CDR3 protein: CASSLWGLAYGYTF. The CDR3, as DNA: TGTGCCAGCAGCTTGTGGGGGCTTGCCTATGGCTACACCTTC.

This chain links TRBV10-3 with TRBJ1-2; D may be TRBD1 (6 bases). Between the trimmed V and J ends, which lost 0 bases and 4 bases, there was a span of 9 bases. The CDR3 contains 14 residues. Germline lookup yields CDR1 ENHRY and CDR2 SYGVKD. CDR3 protein: CAISESQGTYGYTF. The CDR3 DNA is TGTGCCATCAGTGAGTCCCAGGGGACCTATGGCTACACCTTC.

The chain links TRBV28 to TRBJ2-1; 10 bases map to TRBD2. V was pared by 6 bases and J by 9 bases, with 14 bases of the junction left unmatched. The germline V gene encodes CDR1 MDHEN and CDR2 SYDVKM. This CDR3 comprises 16 residues. CDR3 sequence: CASSSPASGRFSEQFF. The CDR3 DNA reads TGTGCCAGCAGCTCCCCGGCTAGCGGGAGATTTAGTGAGCAGTTCTTC.

The chain links TRBV11-3 to TRBJ2-3; 7 nucleotides line up with TRBD1. Trimming cost V 5 bases and J 11 bases; bases outside gene matches: 1. Germline CDR1 and CDR2: SGHNT and YENEEA. This CDR3 is 10 amino acids long. The chain's CDR3 is CASSGDRQYF. CDR3 bases: TGTGCCAGCAGCGGGGACAGGCAGTATTTT.

This chain uses TRBV5-6 with TRBJ1-5; 7 bases match TRBD1. Trimming at V came to 0 bases and at J to 7 bases, leaving 4 bases not matched to a gene. CDR1 and CDR2 (germline): SGHDT, YYEEEE. The CDR3 runs to 14 residues. CDR3 coding DNA: TGTGCCAGCAGCTTGGGACAGGGAAGACAGCCCCAGCATTTT. Protein product: CASSLGQGRQPQHF.

This sequence joins TRBV28 and TRBJ2-7; tentative D call: TRBD1 (5 bases). CDR3 length: 13 residues. Trimming removed 3 bases from V and 1 base from J, with 7 bases in between. CDR1 is MDHEN, CDR2 SYDVKM, per germline. In DNA, the CDR3 is TGTGCCAGCAGTTTGGGGCCTTCCTACGAGCAGTACTTC. It specifies CASSLGPSYEQYF.

The rearrangement joins TRBV27 to TRBJ2-1; TRBD1 agrees at 9 bases. Germline V CDR1 and CDR2: MNHEY, SMNVEV (reference sequence). There are 14 residues in the CDR3. V gave up 0 bases and J gave up 9 bases; unmatched junction bases: 3. CDR3 DNA: TGTGCCAGCAGTTTATCGACAGGGGGGAGTGAGCAGTTCTTC. Translating it yields CASSLSTGGSEQFF.

The chain is built from TRBV9 and TRBJ2-1; 13 bases map to TRBD2. V was pared by 4 bases and J by 4 bases, with 5 bases of the junction left unmatched. The CDR3 consists of 16 residues. Germline V gene data show CDR1 as SGDLS and CDR2 as YYNGEE. CDR3 sequence: CASSQLAGGPYNEQFF. CDR3 nucleotide sequence: TGTGCCAGCAGCCAACTAGCGGGGGGGCCTTACAATGAGCAGTTCTTC.

The chain is built from TRBV7-6 and TRBJ2-3, with D possibly being TRBD1 (5 bases). CDR3 length: 20 amino acids. The V gene's germline CDR1 is SGHVS and CDR2 FNYEAQ. V was cut by 1 base and J by 0 bases, with 23 bases left in between. Here the CDR3 DNA reads TGTGCCAGCAGCTTAGGCCAGGGCCTTCCTTATTTAACTAGCACAGATACGCAGTATTTT. It is translated as CASSLGQGLPYLTSTDTQYF.

The chain is built from TRBV5-4 and TRBJ2-6, with 8 bases that match TRBD1. Trimming took 4 bases from V and 2 from J; bases not matched to a gene: 5. The CDR3 spans 16 residues. Germline V gene sequence: CDR1 SGHNT, CDR2 YYREEE (reference sequence). The CDR3 nucleotides are TGTGCCAGCAGCAGAATACAGGGGGCTGGGGCCAACGTCCTGACTTTC. This sequence encodes CASSRIQGAGANVLTF. Using reference TRBV5-4 and TRBJ2-6 for the parts outside the CDR3, the full variable domain is ETGVTQSPTHLIKTRGQQVTLRCSSQSGHNTVSWYQQALGQGPQFIFQYYREEENGRGNFPPRFSGLQFPNYSSELNVNALELDDSALYLCASSRIQGAGANVLTFGAGSRLTVL.

This chain links TRBV6-5 with TRBJ2-1; possible D gene TRBD2, 5 bases. The germline V and J ends were trimmed by 2 bases and 0 bases, with 11 bases remaining between them. CDR3 size: 16 residues. Germline loops: CDR1 MNHEY, CDR2 SVGAGI. The CDR3 DNA sequence: TGTGCCAGCAGTTACGCTAGCAGTGTCTCCTACAATGAGCAGTTCTTC. Encoded protein: CASSYASSVSYNEQFF.

The chain joins TRBV6-4 to TRBJ2-1; 10 bases agree with TRBD2. CDR1 MRHNA and CDR2 SNTAGT come from the germline V gene. Trimming at V came to 5 bases and at J to 4 bases, leaving 5 bases not matched to a gene. This CDR3 spans 15 amino acids. The CDR3 DNA is TGTGCCAGCAGTAGAGCGGGGGGGACATACAATGAGCAGTTCTTC. Translation gives CASSRAGGTYNEQFF.

The V and J genes are TRBV7-2 and TRBJ2-4; D is undetermined. Trimming stripped 5 bases from V and 0 bases from J, with 8 bases between. There are 14 residues in the CDR3. From germline, CDR1 is SGHTA and CDR2 FQGNSA. The CDR3 nucleotides read TGTGCCAGCAGCGCCACAGTAGCCAAAAACATTCAGTACTTC. Protein sequence: CASSATVAKNIQYF.

This chain connects TRBV5-1 to TRBJ2-5; D unclear. Deletions cut 5 bases from V and 5 bases from J, with 16 bases between. The CDR3 totals 14 residues. Germline V CDR1 and CDR2: SGHRS, YFSETQ. The CDR3 bases are TGCGCCAGCAGGAGTTCCCCGGCAGGCGAGACCCAGTACTTC. Its translation: CASRSSPAGETQYF.

J is TRBJ1-1 and V is TRBV3-1 (or the pseudogene TRBV3-2); weak D call: TRBD1 (6 bases). The CDR3 has 17 amino acids. Germline CDR1 LGHDT, CDR2 YNNKEL (reference sequence). The V gene lost 0 bases and the J gene lost 4 bases, with 18 bases spanning the gap. CDR3: CASSQEMGGGWATEAFF. CDR3 bases: TGTGCCAGCAGCCAAGAAATGGGTGGGGGCTGGGCCACTGAAGCTTTCTTT.

The chain is built from TRBV7-2 and TRBJ2-2, with TRBD1 matching 11 bases. Germline V gene data show CDR1 as SGHTA and CDR2 as FQGNSA. Trimming at V came to 6 bases and at J to 1 base, leaving 4 bases not matched to a gene. This CDR3 region has 16 residues. Written as DNA, the CDR3 is TGTGCCAGCAGTAGGACAGGGGGCCGGAACACCGGGGAGCTGTTTTTT. Protein product: CASSRTGGRNTGELFF.

The DNA of the CDR3 is TGTGCCAGCAGCCGGGACAGGGTCACCGGGGAGCTGTTTTTT. Encoded protein: CASSRDRVTGELFF. J is TRBJ2-2 and V is TRBV7-3, with TRBD1 matching 9 bases. This CDR3 has 14 residues. Germline values: CDR1 SGHTA, CDR2 FQGTGA. Trimming cost V 5 bases and J 4 bases; bases outside gene matches: 2.

V and J are TRBV7-2 and TRBJ1-3, with TRBD1 matching 8 bases. CDR1 and CDR2 (germline): SGHTA, FQGNSA. There are 15 residues in the CDR3. The junction had 4 bases not matched to a gene; V was cut back by 2 bases and J by 4 bases. CDR3 DNA sequence: TGTGCCAGCAGCTTACAGGGGGCGGGAGGAAACACCATATATTTT. Its protein is CASSLQGAGGNTIYF.

J is TRBJ1-6 and V is TRBV5-6; 7 bases fit TRBD1. The germline V gene has CDR1 SGHDT and CDR2 YYEEEE. J lost 9 bases, V lost 2 bases, and 2 bases had no gene match. CDR3 length: 13 amino acids. The CDR3 sequence is CASSFQGGSPLHF. The CDR3 DNA sequence: TGTGCCAGCAGCTTCCAGGGGGGTTCACCCCTCCACTTT.

V gene TRBV11-2 combines with J gene TRBJ2-5, with TRBD2 identical over 7 bases. The ends lost 2 bases at V and 3 bases at J; junction bases unmatched: 6. Per germline, CDR1 SGHAT and CDR2 FQNNGV. The CDR3 consists of 15 residues. The CDR3, as DNA: TGTGCCAGCAGCTTATACAGCGGGGTAAAAGAGACCCAGTACTTC. It translates to CASSLYSGVKETQYF.